This entry concerns a single T cell receptor (beta chain). Its antigen is unidentified. The data belong to a study of CD8 T cells in Susac syndrome. Whole-study findings and limits: The study conceded that its TCR sequencing and HLA analysis involved relatively few individuals.

Sequencing of TCR beta was performed on blood CD8+ T cells and on blood CD4+ T cells. RNA totalling about 0.5 to 1 ug underwent reverse transcription with random hexamers. MiXCR, run by TCRdb on the immunoSEQ multiplex PCR reads, gives a single entry per CDR3 protein. The repertoire holds 120,000 or so distinct CDR3 sequences, with 94% as singletons. In germline, CDR1 is DFQATT, CDR2 SNEGSKA (reference sequence). The V end lost 0 bases, the J end lost 8 bases, and 16 bases lay between the germline ends. This CDR3 has 14 amino acids. This receptor was obtained from a human donor in good health. The V gene is TRBV20-1, the J gene TRBJ1-2; tentative D call: TRBD1 (6 bases). The sample was CD4+ T cells from PBMCs. DNA for the CDR3: TGCAGTGCTAGAGATACGGGGGGGCAAGGGGGCTACACCTTC. This sequence encodes CSARDTGGQGGYTF.